This TCR beta chain was obtained from a study of T cell repertoires in cytomegalovirus infection. Study-level information: CMV infection together with matching HLA type was indicated by public TCR beta signatures. Study-wide results and limits: People with CMV and the relevant HLA were identified by cumulative public TCR beta family frequency. The ex vivo response was dominated by HLA-C-restricted CMV-specific TCR beta clonotypes.

This clonotype appeared many times. Its antigen remains unknown. V trimming: 6 bases; J trimming: 6 bases; junction bases outside the gene matches: 11. The CDR3 loop spans 17 amino acids. Germline V gives CDR1 MNHNS, CDR2 SASEGT. TCRdb processed the reads anew with MiXCR; each CDR3 protein has one entry. The sample has about 400,000 distinct CDR3 sequences; over 15% are singletons. The sample consisted of PBMCs. The chain carries TRBV6-1 and TRBJ2-1, with 13 positions matching TRBD2. The source is a human donor in good health (CMV status not recorded). Some clones in this sample may be carry-over from other donors' samples. The CDR3 bases are TGTGCCAGCAGCGACAGGGGGGGACTAGCGGGACTCAATGAGCAGTTCTTC. Translation gives CASSDRGGLAGLNEQFF.